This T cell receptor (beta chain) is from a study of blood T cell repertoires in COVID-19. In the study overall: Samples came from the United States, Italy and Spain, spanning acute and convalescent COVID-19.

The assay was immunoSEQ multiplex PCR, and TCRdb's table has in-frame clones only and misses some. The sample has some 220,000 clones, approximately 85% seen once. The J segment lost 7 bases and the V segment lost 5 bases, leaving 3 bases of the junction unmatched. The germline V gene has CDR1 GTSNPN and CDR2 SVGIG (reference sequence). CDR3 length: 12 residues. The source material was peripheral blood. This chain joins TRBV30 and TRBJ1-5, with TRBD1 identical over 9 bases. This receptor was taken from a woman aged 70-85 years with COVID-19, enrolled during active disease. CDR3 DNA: TGTGCCTGGCTAACAGGGGGCCAGCCCCAGCATTTT. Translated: CAWLTGGQPQHF.